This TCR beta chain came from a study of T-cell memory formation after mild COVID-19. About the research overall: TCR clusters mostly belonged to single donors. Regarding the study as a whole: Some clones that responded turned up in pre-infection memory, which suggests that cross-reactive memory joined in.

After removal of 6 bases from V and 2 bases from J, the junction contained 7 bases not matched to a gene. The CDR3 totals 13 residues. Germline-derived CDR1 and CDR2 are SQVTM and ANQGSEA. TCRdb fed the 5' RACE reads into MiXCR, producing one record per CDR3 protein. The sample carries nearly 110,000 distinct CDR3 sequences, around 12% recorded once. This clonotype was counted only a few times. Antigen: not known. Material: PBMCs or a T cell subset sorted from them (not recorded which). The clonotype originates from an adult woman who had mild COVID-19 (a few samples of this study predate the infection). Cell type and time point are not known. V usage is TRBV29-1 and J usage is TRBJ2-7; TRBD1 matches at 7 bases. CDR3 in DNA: TGCAGCGTCCCCGGGACAGAACCCTACGAGCAGTACTTC. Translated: CSVPGTEPYEQYF.